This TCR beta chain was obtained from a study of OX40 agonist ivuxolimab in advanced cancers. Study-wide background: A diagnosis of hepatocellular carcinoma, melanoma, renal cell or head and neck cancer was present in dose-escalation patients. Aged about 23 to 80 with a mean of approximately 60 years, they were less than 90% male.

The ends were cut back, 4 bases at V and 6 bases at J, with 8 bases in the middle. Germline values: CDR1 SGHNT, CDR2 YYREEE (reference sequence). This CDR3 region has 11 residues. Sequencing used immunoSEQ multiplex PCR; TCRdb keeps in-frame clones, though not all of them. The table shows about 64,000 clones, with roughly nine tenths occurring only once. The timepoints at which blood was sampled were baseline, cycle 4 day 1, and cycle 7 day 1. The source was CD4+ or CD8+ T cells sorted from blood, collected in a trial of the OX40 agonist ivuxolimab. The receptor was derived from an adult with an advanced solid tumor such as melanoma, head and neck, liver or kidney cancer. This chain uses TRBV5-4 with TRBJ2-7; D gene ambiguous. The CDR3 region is CASSGDTEQYF. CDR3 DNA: TGTGCCAGCAGCGGGGATACCGAGCAGTACTTC.